Sequencing of this T cell receptor beta chain was carried out in a study of spatial heterogeneity in lung cancer. Notes on the study in general: Tracking of tumor mutation counts was seen in expanded intratumoral alpha and beta TCR counts.

Time point described: sample taken at primary tumor resection. Concerning this clonotype itself: The antigen is unknown.

V was shortened by 5 bases and J by 0 bases, with 16 bases between the two germline ends. This CDR3 is 15 amino acids long. Per germline, CDR1 DFQATT and CDR2 SNEGSKA (reference sequence). TCRdb fed the 5' RACE reads into MiXCR, producing one record per CDR3 protein. In the table there are 20,000 to 25,000 distinct CDR3 sequences, 8.8% of which are singletons. Material: lung tumor tissue, obtained at surgery. This chain connects TRBV20-1 to TRBJ2-5, with D possibly being TRBD1 (6 bases). The TCR was taken from a male donor with early-stage non-small cell lung cancer. The CDR3 coding sequence is TGCAGTGCTTACCGACTTGACAGGTACCAAGAGACCCAGTACTTC. This sequence encodes CSAYRLDRYQETQYF.